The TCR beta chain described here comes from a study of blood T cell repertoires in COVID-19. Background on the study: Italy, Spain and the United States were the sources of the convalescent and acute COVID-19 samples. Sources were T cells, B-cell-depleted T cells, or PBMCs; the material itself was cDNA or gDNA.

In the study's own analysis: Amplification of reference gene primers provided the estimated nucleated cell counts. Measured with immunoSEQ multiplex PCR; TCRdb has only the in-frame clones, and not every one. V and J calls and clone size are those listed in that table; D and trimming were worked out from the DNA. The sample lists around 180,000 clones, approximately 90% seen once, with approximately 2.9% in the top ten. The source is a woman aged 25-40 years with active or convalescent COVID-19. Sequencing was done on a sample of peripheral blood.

This CDR3 is CATSRDHRAGDTIYF. CDR3 bases: TGTGCCACCAGCAGAGATCACAGGGCCGGCGACACCATATATTTT. The genes are TRBV15 and TRBJ1-3; the D gene is possibly TRBD1 (6 bases). Germline loops: CDR1 LNHNV, CDR2 YYDKDF (reference sequence). This CDR3 has 15 amino acids. The germline V and J ends were trimmed by 0 bases and 8 bases, with 14 bases remaining between them.